Listed here are 11 T cell receptor beta chains from one sample, sequenced in a study of T cell changes during pregnancy in multiple sclerosis (dated by TCRdb to 2018 to 2020). Libraries came from the immunoSEQ multiplex PCR assay. The table was pulled from immuneACCESS by TCRdb, which kept in-frame rearrangements only. Such tables lose some clones; where checked, under half of the loss comes from unresolved V genes, and the rest has no known cause. The table for this sample lists over 80,000 clones; roughly nine tenths of them were counted only once. Of the sample, over 0.6% falls within the top ten clones. Sequencing was performed on peripheral blood, taken in the second trimester of pregnancy. The origin of the receptors is a female donor in good health, enrolled as a control in a pregnancy study.

The chain has TRBV28 and TRBJ1-3; 7 bases agree with TRBD1. Germline V CDR1 and CDR2: MDHEN, SYDVKM. CDR3 length: 17 residues. J gave up 0 bases and V 6 bases, and 11 bases lay outside the gene matches. CDR3 bases: TGTGCCAGCAGACGACCGGGACAGCTCTCCTCTGGAAACACCATATATTTT. Residues: CASRRPGQLSSGNTIYF.

The chain carries TRBV4-1 and TRBJ2-1; maybe TRBD2 (5 bases). V was cut by 6 bases and J by 9 bases, with 18 bases left in between. The CDR3 is 14 residues long. CDR1 and CDR2 from the germline V gene are MGHRA and YSYEKL. The CDR3 DNA reads as TGCGCCAGCAGTCCCAGTGGGAGTCTGGTTGAGCAGTTCTTC. It codes for CASSPSGSLVEQFF.

V gene TRBV27 combines with J gene TRBJ1-2, with TRBD1 identical over 11 bases. Germline CDR1 MNHEY, CDR2 SMNVEV (reference sequence). The CDR3 is made up of 16 amino acids. Losses at the gene ends were 4 bases for V and 6 bases for J; bases not matched to a gene: 10. CDR3 nucleotide sequence: TGTGCCAGCAGTTACTCCGGGACAGGGGGATCTCATGGCTACACCTTC. Translating it yields CASSYSGTGGSHGYTF.

J is TRBJ1-2 and V is TRBV6-6; TRBD1 matches 9 bases. CDR3 length: 14 amino acids. The V and J ends lost 5 bases and 8 bases, in that order; junction bases with no gene match: 9. Germline V gene lookup returns CDR1 MNHNY and CDR2 SVGAGI (reference sequence). CDR3 amino acids: CASSPKQGAEGYTF. Written as DNA, the CDR3 is TGTGCCAGCAGTCCCAAACAGGGGGCGGAAGGCTACACCTTC.

The CDR3: CASSFRNSAGNTIYF. The CDR3 DNA follows: TGTGCCAGCAGTTTTCGGAACAGTGCTGGAAACACCATATATTTT. V and J are TRBV28 and TRBJ1-3; D ambiguous. Between the trimmed V and J ends, which lost 3 bases and 2 bases, there was a span of 11 bases. The CDR3 is 15 amino acids. From germline, CDR1 is MDHEN and CDR2 SYDVKM. The full variable domain, with the rest looked up from reference TRBV28 and TRBJ1-3, is DVKVTQSSRYLVKRTGEKVFLECVQDMDHENMFWYRQDPGLGLRLIYFSYDVKMKEKGDIPEGYSVSREKKERFSLILESASTNQTSMYLCASSFRNSAGNTIYFGEGSWLTVV.

The chain has TRBV7-2 and TRBJ2-7; TRBD1 aligns across 7 bases. Per germline, CDR1 SGHTA and CDR2 FQGNSA. Trimming took 5 bases from V and 5 from J; bases not matched to a gene: 15. The length of the CDR3 is 16 residues. The CDR3 DNA is TGTGCCAGCAGCCTTAGTAAAAAGACAGGGCGACACGAGCAGTACTTC. Its protein is CASSLSKKTGRHEQYF.

This clone showed up just once. This chain links TRBV5-1 with TRBJ1-2; 8 bases are a match to TRBD1. Germline loops: CDR1 SGHRS, CDR2 YFSETQ. With V trimmed by 4 bases and J by 10 bases, 3 bases remained unmatched. The CDR3 consists of 11 residues. The CDR3 spells CASSLDRDYTF. The CDR3 coding sequence is TGCGCCAGCAGCCTGGACAGGGACTACACCTTC.

The chain combines TRBV11-2 with TRBJ2-5, with a possible D match to TRBD1 (6 bases). This CDR3 spans 13 amino acids. Trimming took 5 bases from V and 1 from J, leaving 8 bases between them. Per germline, CDR1 SGHAT and CDR2 FQNNGV. This CDR3 is CASSQGSQETQYF. The CDR3, as DNA: TGTGCCAGCAGCCAGGGGTCCCAAGAGACCCAGTACTTC.

The gene calls are TRBV10-1 and TRBJ1-3; 7 nucleotides line up with TRBD1. V lost 6 bases, J lost 0 bases, and 8 bases stayed unmatched. The CDR3 has 16 residues. Per the germline V gene, CDR1 is WNHNN and CDR2 is SYGVQD (reference sequence). The CDR3, as DNA: TGCGCCAGCAGGGGGACAGTTGGGAGCTCTGGAAACACCATATATTTT. Translation gives CASRGTVGSSGNTIYF.

The genes are TRBV18 and TRBJ1-2; D is perhaps TRBD1 (6 bases). CDR1 and CDR2 (germline): KGHSH, LQKENI. The CDR3 is 14 residues long. V dropped 2 bases and J dropped 8 bases, with 15 bases sitting between them. The CDR3 reads CASSPSDRTRGYTF. The DNA for the CDR3 is TGTGCCAGCTCACCATCAGACAGGACGCGGGGCTACACCTTC.

This clone was seen once. V usage is TRBV11-2 and J usage is TRBJ2-7, with TRBD2 identical over 12 bases. Germline values: CDR1 SGHAT, CDR2 FQNNGV. J lost 1 base, V lost 6 bases, and 4 bases had no gene match. This CDR3 has 15 residues. The CDR3 loop reads CASRSSGRGSYEQYF. The CDR3 DNA sequence: TGTGCCAGCAGGTCTAGCGGGAGGGGATCCTACGAGCAGTACTTC. The complete variable domain, with remaining parts taken from reference TRBV11-2 and TRBJ2-7, reads EAGVAQSPRYKIIEKRQSVAFWCNPISGHATLYWYQQILGQGPKLLIQFQNNGVVDDSQLPKDRFSAERLKGVDSTLKIQPAKLEDSAVYLCASRSSGRGSYEQYFGPGTRLTVT.